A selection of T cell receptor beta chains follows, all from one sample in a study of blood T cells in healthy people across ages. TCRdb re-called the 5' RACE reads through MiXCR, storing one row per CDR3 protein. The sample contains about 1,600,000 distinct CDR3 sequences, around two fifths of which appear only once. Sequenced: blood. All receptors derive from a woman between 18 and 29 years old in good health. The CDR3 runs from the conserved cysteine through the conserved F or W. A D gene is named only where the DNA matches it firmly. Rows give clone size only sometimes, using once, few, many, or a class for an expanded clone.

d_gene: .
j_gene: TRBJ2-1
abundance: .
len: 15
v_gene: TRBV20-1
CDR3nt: TGCAGTGCTACTGGACTCCCCCACTCCTACAATGAGCAGTTCTTC
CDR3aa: CSATGLPHSYNEQFF

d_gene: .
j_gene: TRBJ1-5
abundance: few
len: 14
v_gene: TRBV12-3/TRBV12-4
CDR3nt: TGTGCCAGCAGCTGGGAGGGTATGAATCAGCCCCAGCATTTT
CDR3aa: CASSWEGMNQPQHF

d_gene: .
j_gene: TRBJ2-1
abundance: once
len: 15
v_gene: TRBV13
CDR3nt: TGTGCCAGCAGCCCTTTCGGTGGACGGGACAATGAGCAGTTCTTC
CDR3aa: CASSPFGGRDNEQFF

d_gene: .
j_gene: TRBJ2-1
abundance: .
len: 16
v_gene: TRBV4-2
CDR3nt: TGTGCCAGCAGCCATTTGGACTCCAGCTCCTACAATGTGCAGTTCTTC
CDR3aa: CASSHLDSSSYNVQFF

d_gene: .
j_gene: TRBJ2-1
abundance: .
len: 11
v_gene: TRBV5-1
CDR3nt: TGCGCCGGCAGCCTTAGCGATGAGCAGTTCTTC
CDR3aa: CAGSLSDEQFF

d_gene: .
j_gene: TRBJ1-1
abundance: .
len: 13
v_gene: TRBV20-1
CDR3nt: TGCAGTGCCCCAAAGGGAGGGGACACTGAAGCTTTCTTT
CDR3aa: CSAPKGGDTEAFF

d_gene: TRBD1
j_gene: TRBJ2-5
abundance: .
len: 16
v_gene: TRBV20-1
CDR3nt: TGCAGTGCTAGAGAGATAGGGGGCGTTTTAAGAAATGAGCAGTACTTC
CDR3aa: CSAREIGGVLRNEQYF

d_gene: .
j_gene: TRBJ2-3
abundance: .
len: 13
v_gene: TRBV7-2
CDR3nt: TGTGCCAGCAGCTTAATGTTTGGGGATACGCAGTATTTT
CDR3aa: CASSLMFGDTQYF

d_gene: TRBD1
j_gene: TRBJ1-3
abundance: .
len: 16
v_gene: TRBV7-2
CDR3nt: TGTGCCAGCAGCTCCGGGGGGACAGGGACCGGAAACACCATATATTTT
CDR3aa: CASSSGGTGTGNTIYF

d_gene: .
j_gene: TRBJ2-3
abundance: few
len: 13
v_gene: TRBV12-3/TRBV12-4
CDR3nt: TGTGCCAGCAGATTTACTAGCACAGATACGCAGTATTTT
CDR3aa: CASRFTSTDTQYF

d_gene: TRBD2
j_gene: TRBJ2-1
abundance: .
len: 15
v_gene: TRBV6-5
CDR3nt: TGTGCCAGCAGTTACGGGACTAGGGCGGCGGGTGAGCAGTTCTTC
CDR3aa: CASSYGTRAAGEQFF

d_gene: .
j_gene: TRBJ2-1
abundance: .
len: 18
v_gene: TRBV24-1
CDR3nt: TGTGCCACCAGTGAACCCGACAGGACCAACCCACGAAACAATGAGCAGTTCTTC
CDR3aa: CATSEPDRTNPRNNEQFF

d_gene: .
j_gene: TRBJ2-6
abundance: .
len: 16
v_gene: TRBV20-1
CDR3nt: TGCAGTCCCGACGGGACCCACAGCTCTGGGGCCAACGTCCTGACTTTC
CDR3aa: CSPDGTHSSGANVLTF

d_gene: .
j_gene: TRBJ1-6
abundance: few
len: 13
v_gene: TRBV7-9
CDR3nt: TGTGCCAGCAGTTGGGGGTATAATTCACCCCTCCACTTT
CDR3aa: CASSWGYNSPLHF

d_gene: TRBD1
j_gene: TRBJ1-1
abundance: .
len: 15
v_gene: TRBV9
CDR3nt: TGTGCCAGCAGCGTCGGCGACAGGGATTACACTGAAGCTTTCTTT
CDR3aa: CASSVGDRDYTEAFF

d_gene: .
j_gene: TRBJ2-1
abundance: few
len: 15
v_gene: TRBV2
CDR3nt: TGTGCCAGCAGCGGGGACTTAGGCTCCTACAATGAGCAGTTCTTC
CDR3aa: CASSGDLGSYNEQFF

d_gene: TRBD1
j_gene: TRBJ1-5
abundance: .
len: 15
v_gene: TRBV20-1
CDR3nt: TGCAGTGCTAGATGGGGAGGGGGCGTCAATCAGCCCCAGCATTTT
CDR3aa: CSARWGGGVNQPQHF

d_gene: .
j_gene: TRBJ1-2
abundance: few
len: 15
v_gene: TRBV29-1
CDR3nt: TGCACTCATCGGGACCCCCGGGGCCAAAACTATGGCTACACCTTC
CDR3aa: CTHRDPRGQNYGYTF

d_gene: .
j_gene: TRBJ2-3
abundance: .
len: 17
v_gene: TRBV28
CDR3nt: TGTGCCAGCTGTAGCCTTAGCGGTGGGACGGGTACAGATACGCAGTATTTT
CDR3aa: CASCSLSGGTGTDTQYF

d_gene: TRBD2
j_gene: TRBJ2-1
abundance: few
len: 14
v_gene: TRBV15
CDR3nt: TGTGCCACAAGGACTAGCGGGAGGGCCAGTGAGCAGTTCTTC
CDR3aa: CATRTSGRASEQFF

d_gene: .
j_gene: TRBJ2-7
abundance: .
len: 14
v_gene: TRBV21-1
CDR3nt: TGTGCCAGCAGCAAATCCCAGGGACCCTACGAGCAGTACTTC
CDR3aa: CASSKSQGPYEQYF

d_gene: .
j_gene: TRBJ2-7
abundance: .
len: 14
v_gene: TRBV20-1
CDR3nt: TGCAGTGCTCCGACCGGGACCTCTTCCTACGAGCAGTACTTC
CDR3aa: CSAPTGTSSYEQYF

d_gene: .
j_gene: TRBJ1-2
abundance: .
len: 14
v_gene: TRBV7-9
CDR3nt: TGTGCCAGTAACCCAAGGACAGAAGAATATGGCTACACCTTC
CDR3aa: CASNPRTEEYGYTF

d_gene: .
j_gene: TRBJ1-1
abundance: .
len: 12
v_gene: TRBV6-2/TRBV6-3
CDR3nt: TGTGCCAGCAGTGCCCCTTACACTGAAGCTTTCTTT
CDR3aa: CASSAPYTEAFF

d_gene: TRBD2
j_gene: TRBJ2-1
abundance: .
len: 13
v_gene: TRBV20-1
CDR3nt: TGCAGTGGTAATAGCGGGAGCGGCAATGAGCAGTTCTTC
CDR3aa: CSGNSGSGNEQFF

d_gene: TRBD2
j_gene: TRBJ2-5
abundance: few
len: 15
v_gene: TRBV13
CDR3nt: TGTGCCAGCAGCCGTGGACTAGCGGGAATGAAGACCCAGTACTTC
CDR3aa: CASSRGLAGMKTQYF

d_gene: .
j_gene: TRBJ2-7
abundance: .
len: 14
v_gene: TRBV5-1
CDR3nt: TGCGCCAGCAGCAGTGCCCGTGACTCCTACGAGCAGTACTTC
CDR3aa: CASSSARDSYEQYF

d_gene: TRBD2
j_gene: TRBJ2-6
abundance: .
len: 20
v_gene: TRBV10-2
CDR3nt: TGCGCCAGCAGAGGACTAGCGGGGGATCCAGCAAGCTCTGGGGCCAACGTCCTGACTTTC
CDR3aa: CASRGLAGDPASSGANVLTF

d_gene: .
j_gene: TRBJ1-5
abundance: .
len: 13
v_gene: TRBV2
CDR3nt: TGTGCCAGCAGGAAAGGGTTCCCTCAGCCCCAGCATTTT
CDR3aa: CASRKGFPQPQHF

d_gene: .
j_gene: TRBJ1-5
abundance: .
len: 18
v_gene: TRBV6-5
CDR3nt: TGTGCCAGCAGTTACTTCCGCAGCGGGGCGCAGGGCAATCAGCCCCAGCATTTT
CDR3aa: CASSYFRSGAQGNQPQHF

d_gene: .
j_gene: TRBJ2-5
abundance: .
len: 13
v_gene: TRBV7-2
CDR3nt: TGTGCCAGCAGCTTAAACCCGGGTTCACACCGGTACTTC
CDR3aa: CASSLNPGSHRYF